Below are 29 T cell receptor beta chains sequenced from a single sample in a study of T cell repertoires in cytomegalovirus infection. TCRdb re-called the reads through MiXCR, storing one row per CDR3 protein. The sample consists of some 150,000 distinct CDR3 sequences, under 8% of them appearing once. The sample taken for sequencing was PBMCs. The receptor source for this set is a human donor in good health (CMV status not recorded). Some clones in this sample may be carry-over from other donors' samples.

In this sample, this clonotype turned up many times. This CDR3 reads CASSVDRGDTEAFF. DNA of the CDR3: TGTGCCAGCAGCGTGGACAGGGGAGACACTGAAGCTTTCTTT. This chain uses TRBV7-2 with TRBJ1-1, with 9 bases matching TRBD1. CDR1 and CDR2 (germline): SGHTA, FQGNSA. The CDR3 totals 14 residues. V lost 5 bases and J lost 3; bases outside the gene matches: 4.

In this sample, this clonotype turned up many times. This sequence joins TRBV12-3 or TRBV12-4 and TRBJ1-1; D call uncertain. CDR3 length equals 13 residues. The V and J ends lost 2 bases and 3 bases respectively, with 7 bases between them. In DNA form, the CDR3 reads TGTGCCAGCAGTTTATCTAGTTACACTGAAGCTTTCTTT. This encodes CASSLSSYTEAFF.

The chain is built from TRBV5-1 and TRBJ2-1, with D possibly being TRBD2 (6 bases). Germline V CDR1 and CDR2: SGHRS, YFSETQ. There are 16 residues in the CDR3. V lost 2 bases to trimming and J lost 0 bases, with 12 bases between them. CDR3 sequence (DNA): TGCGCCAGCAGCTTTGGGGGGTTGAGCTCCTACAATGAGCAGTTCTTC. This gives the protein CASSFGGLSSYNEQFF.

At least ten counts were recorded for this clonotype. This chain uses TRBV7-2 with TRBJ1-1; TRBD1 matches at 7 bases. The CDR3 is 14 amino acids. V lost 5 bases and J lost 3; bases outside the gene matches: 6. Germline V gene data show CDR1 as SGHTA and CDR2 as FQGNSA. The CDR3 reads CASSLTGADTEAFF. The CDR3 DNA sequence: TGTGCCAGCAGCCTCACAGGGGCGGACACTGAAGCTTTCTTT.

At least ten counts were recorded for this clonotype. This chain joins TRBV29-1 and TRBJ1-1; D is ambiguous. This CDR3 comprises 13 residues. The V gene's germline CDR1 is SQVTM and CDR2 ANQGSEA. V lost 8 bases to trimming and J lost 4 bases, with 17 bases between them. The CDR3 here is CSSRTLDGTEAFF. CDR3 nucleotide sequence: TGCAGCAGCCGGACCTTAGATGGCACTGAAGCTTTCTTT. Looking up the rest from reference TRBV29-1 and TRBJ1-1 gives the full variable domain: SAVISQKPSRDICQRGTSLTIQCQVDSQVTMMFWYRQQPGQSLTLIATANQGSEATYESGFVIDKFPISRPNLTFSTLTVSNMSPEDSSIYLCSSRTLDGTEAFFGQGTRLTVV.

The sample holds a few counts of this clonotype. This chain connects TRBV20-1 to TRBJ2-7; 10 bases fit TRBD1. The length of the CDR3 is 15 residues. The V and J ends lost 3 bases and 6 bases, in that order; junction bases with no gene match: 11. Germline V gene sequence: CDR1 DFQATT, CDR2 SNEGSKA (reference sequence). As DNA, the CDR3 is TGCAGTGCTAGGAATTTTGGGGACAGGGGTATCGAGCAGTACTTC. This codes for CSARNFGDRGIEQYF.

The table lists this clonotype with many counts. The chain combines TRBV7-2 with TRBJ1-1; the match to TRBD1 covers 7 bases. The trim removed 1 base at V and 5 bases at J, leaving 7 bases unmatched. The CDR3 length is 15 residues. CDR1 and CDR2 (germline): SGHTA, FQGNSA. The CDR3 spells CASSLVQTGRTEAFF. The CDR3 coding sequence is TGTGCCAGCAGCTTAGTTCAGACAGGGAGGACTGAAGCTTTCTTT. The full variable domain, completed using reference TRBV7-2 and TRBJ1-1, is GAGVSQSPSNKVTEKGKDVELRCDPISGHTALYWYRQSLGQGLEFLIYFQGNSAPDKSGLPSDRFSAERTGGSVSTLTIQRTQQEDSAVYLCASSLVQTGRTEAFFGQGTRLTVV.

This clonotype was counted at least ten times. The chain employs TRBV2 and TRBJ1-4; 9 bases are shared with TRBD1. Germline CDR1 reads SNHLY; CDR2 reads FYNNEI. The CDR3 is 14 residues long. Trimming took 4 bases from V and 6 from J; bases not matched to a gene: 3. CDR3 sequence: CASSVRDRDEKLFF. DNA of the CDR3: TGTGCCAGCAGTGTCCGGGACAGGGATGAAAAACTGTTTTTT.

Remarks on this clonotype: A much larger clone differs from this one at a single base, so this may be a read error. This chain uses TRBV24-1 with TRBJ2-5, with D possibly TRBD2 on 7 matching bases. The V and J ends lost 6 bases and 5 bases respectively, with 18 bases between them. Germline V gene lookup returns CDR1 KGHDR and CDR2 SFDVKD. CDR3 length equals 15 residues. The CDR3 DNA reads as TGTGCCACCAGTCCCGCAAAGGGGGGGACTGAGACCCAGTACTTC. This codes for CATSPAKGGTETQYF.

The gene calls are TRBV29-1 and TRBJ1-2; no clear D gene. This CDR3 has 13 residues. Germline values: CDR1 SQVTM, CDR2 ANQGSEA. Trimming stripped 3 bases from V and 4 bases from J, with 12 bases between. As DNA, the CDR3 is TGCAGCGTTGATCCGGGATCCTCCTATGGCTACACCTTC. It yields the protein CSVDPGSSYGYTF.

This clonotype was observed many times. The CDR3 nucleotides are TGTGCCAGCAGCTTGGCCGGGGGGCCCTCCTACAATGAGCAGTTCTTC. As protein: CASSLAGGPSYNEQFF. The chain couples TRBV5-4 to TRBJ2-1; the D gene is possibly TRBD2 (7 bases). CDR3 length: 16 amino acids. Germline loops: CDR1 SGHNT, CDR2 YYREEE (reference sequence). V lost 0 bases and J lost 0, with 10 bases in between.

This clonotype was recorded at least ten times. The chain couples TRBV28 to TRBJ2-7; no definite D call. The CDR3 covers 13 residues. Germline CDR1 and CDR2: MDHEN and SYDVKM. V lost 6 bases and J lost 9, with 18 bases in between. CDR3 in amino acids: CASSPSELLGQYF. The DNA of the CDR3 is TGTGCCAGCAGCCCTTCGGAGCTTTTAGGGCAGTACTTC.

This clonotype was counted ten times or more. The chain carries TRBV12-3 or TRBV12-4 and TRBJ1-3, with TRBD1 matching over 11 bases. This CDR3 contains 18 residues. Trimming took 1 base from V and 0 from J; bases not matched to a gene: 5. CDR3 in DNA: TGTGCCAGCAGTTTAGGGACAGGGGGCTCCCGCTCTGGAAACACCATATATTTT. This gives the protein CASSLGTGGSRSGNTIYF.

A remark on this clonotype: At one end the junction does not follow the germline gene, possibly because of a read error. The chain couples TRBV3-1 to TRBJ2-7, with 8 positions matching TRBD1. This CDR3 comprises 15 residues. The germline CDR1 and CDR2 sequences are LGHDT and YNNKEL (reference sequence). CDR3 DNA sequence: TGTGCCAGCAGCCAATCGGGACAGGAGACCTACGAGCAGAACTTC. It is translated as CASSQSGQETYEQNF.

This clonotype was detected many times. The V call is TRBV11-2, the J call TRBJ1-1; 7 nucleotides line up with TRBD1. This CDR3 has 14 residues. Germline CDR1 reads SGHAT; CDR2 reads FQNNGV. Trimming at V came to 2 bases and at J to 7 bases, leaving 7 bases not matched to a gene. The CDR3 sequence is CASSLITGDFEAFF. The CDR3 DNA follows: TGTGCCAGCAGCTTAATCACAGGGGACTTTGAAGCTTTCTTT.

The V and J genes are TRBV5-1 and TRBJ1-4, with D tentatively TRBD1 (5 bases). The CDR3 totals 15 residues. V was pared by 3 bases and J by 8 bases, with 17 bases between. CDR1 SGHRS and CDR2 YFSETQ come from the germline V gene. CDR3 protein: CASSSRRGREEKLFF. CDR3 coding DNA: TGCGCCAGCAGCTCACGTAGGGGCAGGGAAGAAAAACTGTTTTTT.

This clonotype was seen only a few times. This chain connects TRBV6-2 or TRBV6-3 to TRBJ2-7; possible D gene TRBD2, 6 bases. Per germline, CDR1 MNHEY and CDR2 SVGEGT. The CDR3 has 11 residues. V was pared by 8 bases and J by 3 bases, with 8 bases between. The CDR3 reads CASWRDYEQYF. CDR3 bases: TGTGCCAGCTGGAGGGACTACGAGCAGTACTTC.

A few counts support this clonotype. The chain combines TRBV6-1 with TRBJ2-1, with TRBD1 matching over 9 bases. Germline assignment: CDR1 MNHNS and CDR2 SASEGT. The V gene end was trimmed by 5 bases and the J gene end by 6 bases; junction bases not matched to a gene: 5. CDR3 length: 14 amino acids. CDR3 in amino acids: CASSYDRGANEQFF. The CDR3 DNA is TGTGCCAGCAGTTACGACAGGGGGGCCAATGAGCAGTTCTTC.

This clonotype was recorded many times. The J gene is TRBJ2-7, the V gene TRBV6-1, with D perhaps given as TRBD1 or TRBD2 (6 bases each). The CDR3 has 15 residues. In germline, CDR1 is MNHNS, CDR2 SASEGT. Between the trimmed V and J ends, which lost 6 bases and 4 bases, there was a span of 19 bases. The CDR3 bases are TGTGCCAGCAGCCTCGACAGGAGGGTTTGGTACGAGCAGTACTTC. It translates to CASSLDRRVWYEQYF.

This clonotype showed up many times. The chain recombines TRBV5-1 with TRBJ2-3; 9 nucleotides line up with TRBD2. The V gene end was trimmed by 4 bases and the J gene end by 9 bases; junction bases not matched to a gene: 6. Germline CDR1 and CDR2: SGHRS and YFSETQ. This CDR3 has 13 amino acids. DNA for the CDR3: TGCGCCAGCAGCCGCGGGGGGGAGGGGACGCAGTATTTT. Protein product: CASSRGGEGTQYF.

This clonotype came up many times. The chain is built from TRBV7-9 and TRBJ1-2; D is possibly TRBD1 (5 bases). Germline V gives CDR1 SEHNR, CDR2 FQNEAQ (reference sequence). The V and J ends lost 5 bases and 1 base respectively, with 20 bases between them. The CDR3 covers 17 residues. CDR3 region: CASSPPAGTVYNYGYTF. The CDR3 DNA sequence: TGTGCCAGCAGCCCCCCCGCCGGGACGGTATATAACTATGGCTACACCTTC.

The chain joins TRBV5-1 to TRBJ2-5; D tentatively fits TRBD1 or TRBD2 (6 bases each). Germline CDR1 reads SGHRS; CDR2 reads YFSETQ. The CDR3 has 13 residues. The V and J ends lost 3 bases and 2 bases respectively, with 8 bases between them. CDR3 region: CASSSGAQETQYF. CDR3 in DNA: TGCGCCAGCAGCTCGGGGGCACAAGAGACCCAGTACTTC.

In its sample, this clonotype was seen many times. This rearrangement joins TRBV20-1 to TRBJ1-2; D unclear. This CDR3 has 12 residues. V shed 0 bases and J shed 8 bases, with 10 bases lying between them. CDR1 and CDR2 (germline): DFQATT, SNEGSKA (reference sequence). The CDR3 region is CSARDYLRGYTF. The CDR3 coding sequence is TGCAGTGCTAGAGATTACCTGCGGGGCTACACCTTC.

In its sample, this clonotype was seen many times. The rearrangement uses TRBV6-6 and TRBJ1-3; D is unresolved. The V and J ends lost 2 bases and 12 bases respectively, with 8 bases between them. The CDR3 covers 11 residues. Germline lookup yields CDR1 MNHNY and CDR2 SVGAGI (reference sequence). The CDR3 bases are TGTGCCAGCAGTTACCTGGGCCTCATATATTTT. It is translated as CASSYLGLIYF.

V usage is TRBV27 and J usage is TRBJ1-1; tentatively, D is TRBD1 (5 bases). Per the germline V gene, CDR1 is MNHEY and CDR2 is SMNVEV (reference sequence). With 3 bases removed from V and 10 bases from J, the gap between germline ends came to 18 bases. CDR3 length: 14 residues. In DNA form, the CDR3 reads TGTGCCAGCAGTTTCGGGGGACCTGGGCGGAGAGCTTTCTTT. It specifies CASSFGGPGRRAFF.

In this sample, this clonotype turned up many times. This chain connects TRBV7-2 to TRBJ2-3; no definite D call. Deletions cut 2 bases from V and 0 bases from J, with 0 bases between. Germline CDR1 SGHTA, CDR2 FQGNSA. This CDR3 region has 12 residues. CDR3 residues: CASSLSTDTQYF. The CDR3, as DNA: TGTGCCAGCAGCTTAAGCACAGATACGCAGTATTTT.

This clonotype was counted many times. DNA for the CDR3: TGTGCCAGCAGCTTAGTAGCGGGGGCATTCACCGGGGAGCTGTTTTTT. It yields the protein CASSLVAGAFTGELFF. The chain is built from TRBV7-2 and TRBJ2-2; 9 bases map to TRBD2. J gave up 4 bases and V 1 base, and 4 bases lay outside the gene matches. The CDR3 spans 16 residues. Per the germline V gene, CDR1 is SGHTA and CDR2 is FQGNSA. The variable domain in full, completed from reference TRBV7-2 and TRBJ2-2, reads GAGVSQSPSNKVTEKGKDVELRCDPISGHTALYWYRQSLGQGLEFLIYFQGNSAPDKSGLPSDRFSAERTGGSVSTLTIQRTQQEDSAVYLCASSLVAGAFTGELFFGEGSRLTVL.

V gene TRBV20-1 combines with J gene TRBJ1-6, with TRBD1 matching 7 bases. Germline V lookup: CDR1 DFQATT, CDR2 SNEGSKA (reference sequence). The CDR3 sequence is 15 residues long. V lost 1 base and J lost 7; bases outside the gene matches: 7. CDR3 in DNA: TGCAGTGCTAGAGCGTCAACGGACAGGAATTCACCCCTCCACTTT. The encoded protein is CSARASTDRNSPLHF.

At least ten counts were recorded for this clonotype. J is TRBJ2-1 and V is TRBV12-3 or TRBV12-4, with TRBD1 identical over 9 bases. CDR3 length: 15 amino acids. V dropped 5 bases and J dropped 6; count of bases not matched to a gene: 8. CDR3 in amino acids: CASSQTGGASNEQFF. The CDR3 nucleotides are TGTGCCAGCAGTCAAACAGGGGGCGCAAGCAATGAGCAGTTCTTC.